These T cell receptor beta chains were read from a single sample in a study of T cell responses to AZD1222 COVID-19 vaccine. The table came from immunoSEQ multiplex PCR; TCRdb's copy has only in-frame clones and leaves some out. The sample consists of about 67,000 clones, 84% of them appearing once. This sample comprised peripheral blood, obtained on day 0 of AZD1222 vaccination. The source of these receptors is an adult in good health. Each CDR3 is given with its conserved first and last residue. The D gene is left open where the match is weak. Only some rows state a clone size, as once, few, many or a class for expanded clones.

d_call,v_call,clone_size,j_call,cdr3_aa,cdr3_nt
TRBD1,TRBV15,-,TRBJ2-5,CATSRDIGGTGWWETQYF,TGTGCCACCAGCAGAGATATCGGAGGGACAGGGTGGTGGGAGACCCAGTACTTC
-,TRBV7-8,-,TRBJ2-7,CASSPFYEQYF,TGTGCCAGCAGCCCCTTCTACGAGCAGTACTTC
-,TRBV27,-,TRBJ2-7,CASSLQLTRSAEQYF,TGTGCCAGCAGTTTACAATTAACGAGGTCCGCCGAGCAGTACTTC
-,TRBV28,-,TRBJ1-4,CASSLGGLNEKLFF,TGTGCCAGCAGTTTAGGGGGTCTTAATGAAAAACTGTTTTTT
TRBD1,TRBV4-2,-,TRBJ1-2,CASSHRGMWTF,TGTGCCAGCAGCCACAGGGGGATGTGGACCTTC
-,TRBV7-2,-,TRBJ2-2,CASSLDGGRGTGELFF,TGTGCCAGCAGCTTAGACGGGGGGCGAGGCACCGGGGAGCTGTTTTTT
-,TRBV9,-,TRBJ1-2,CASSYGRTGYTF,TGTGCCAGCAGCTATGGGAGGACGGGCTACACCTTC
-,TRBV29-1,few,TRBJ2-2,CSVEIFSWDGAPGELFF,TGCAGCGTTGAAATATTCTCCTGGGACGGAGCTCCCGGGGAGCTGTTTTTT
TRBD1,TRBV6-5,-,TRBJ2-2,CASRGQGDTGELFF,TGTGCCAGCAGGGGACAGGGGGACACCGGGGAGCTGTTTTTT
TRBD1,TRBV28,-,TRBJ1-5,CASSSGQGISNQPQHF,TGTGCCAGCAGTTCCGGACAGGGTATCAGCAATCAGCCCCAGCATTTT
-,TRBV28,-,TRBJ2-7,CASSFAGRIYEQYF,TGTGCCAGCAGTTTCGCGGGCAGGATCTACGAGCAGTACTTC
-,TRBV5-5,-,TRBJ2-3,CASSLIQTSGTDTQYF,TGTGCCAGCAGCTTGATCCAGACAAGTGGAACAGATACGCAGTATTTT
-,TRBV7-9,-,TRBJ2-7,CASSLAQGYSYEQYF,TGTGCCAGCAGCTTAGCCCAGGGTTACTCCTACGAGCAGTACTTC
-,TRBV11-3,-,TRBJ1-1,CASSLSVDTEAFF,TGTGCCAGCAGCTTAAGTGTTGACACTGAAGCTTTCTTT
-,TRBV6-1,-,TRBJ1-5,CASSERERQPQHF,TGTGCCAGCAGTGAGAGGGAAAGACAGCCCCAGCATTTT
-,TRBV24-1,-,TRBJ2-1,CATSFPSGNNEQFF,TGTGCCACCAGTTTTCCGTCAGGGAACAATGAGCAGTTCTTC
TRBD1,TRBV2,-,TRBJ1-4,CASSESSGTGKLFF,TGTGCCAGCAGTGAAAGCTCAGGGACAGGAAAACTGTTTTTT
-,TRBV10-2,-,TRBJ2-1,CASRAGTYNEQFF,TGCGCCAGTAGAGCGGGCACCTACAATGAGCAGTTCTTC
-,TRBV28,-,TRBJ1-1,CASSLSFWDGGQFRAFF,TGTGCCAGCAGTTTGAGTTTTTGGGACGGCGGTCAATTTAGAGCTTTCTTT
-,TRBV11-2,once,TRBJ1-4,CASSLGNEKLFF,TGTGCCAGCAGCTTAGGGAATGAAAAACTGTTTTTT
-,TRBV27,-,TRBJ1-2,CASSSVRDYGYTF,TGTGCCAGCAGTTCGGTCAGGGACTATGGCTACACCTTC
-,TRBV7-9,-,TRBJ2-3,CASSLGLTSTDTQYF,TGTGCCAGCAGCTTAGGGCTGACAAGCACAGATACGCAGTATTTT
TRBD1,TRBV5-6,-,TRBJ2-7,CASSLGDRSYEQYF,TGTGCCAGCAGCTTGGGGGACAGGTCCTACGAGCAGTACTTC
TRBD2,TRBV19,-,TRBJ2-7,CASSSGGGSYEQYF,TGTGCCAGTAGTAGCGGGGGGGGATCCTACGAGCAGTACTTC
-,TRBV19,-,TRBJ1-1,CASSIGAYGEAFF,TGTGCCAGTAGTATTGGGGCTTACGGTGAAGCTTTCTTT
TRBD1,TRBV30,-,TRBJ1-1,CAWRGQLYTEAFF,TGTGCCTGGAGGGGACAGCTTTACACTGAAGCTTTCTTT
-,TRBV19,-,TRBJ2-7,CASSTNRVNEQYF,TGTGCCAGTAGTACCAACAGGGTTAACGAGCAGTACTTC
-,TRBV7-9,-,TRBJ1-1,CASSLVTTAFF,TGTGCCAGCAGCTTAGTTACGACAGCTTTCTTT
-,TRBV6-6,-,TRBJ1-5,CASREGDGNQPQHF,TGTGCCAGCAGGGAGGGTGATGGCAATCAGCCCCAGCATTTT
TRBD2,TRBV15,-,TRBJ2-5,CATSREGAGRETQYF,TGTGCCACCAGCAGAGAAGGAGCGGGACGAGAGACCCAGTACTTC
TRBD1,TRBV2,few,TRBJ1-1,CATQGDRNTEAFF,TGTGCCACCCAGGGGGACCGGAACACTGAAGCTTTCTTT
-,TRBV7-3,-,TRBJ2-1,CASSLVVRGEQFF,TGTGCCAGCAGCTTAGTGGTTAGGGGTGAGCAGTTCTTC
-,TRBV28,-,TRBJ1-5,CASSFWWLNVPQHF,TGTGCCAGCAGTTTTTGGTGGCTCAATGTGCCCCAGCATTTT
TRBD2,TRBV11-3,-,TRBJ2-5,CASSARLAGGQETQYF,TGTGCCAGCAGCGCAAGACTAGCGGGAGGGCAAGAGACCCAGTACTTC
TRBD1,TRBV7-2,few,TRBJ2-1,CASSLTRGTGRHEQFF,TGTGCCAGCAGCTTAACCCGCGGGACAGGGCGACATGAGCAGTTCTTC
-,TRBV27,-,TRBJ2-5,CASRAETQYF,TGTGCCAGCAGGGCGGAGACCCAGTACTTC
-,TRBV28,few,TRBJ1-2,CASRLGTTNYGYTF,TGTGCCAGCAGGTTGGGCACCACTAACTATGGCTACACCTTC
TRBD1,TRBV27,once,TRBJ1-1,CASSPSGGNTEAFF,TGTGCCAGCAGCCCCTCAGGGGGGAACACTGAAGCTTTCTTT
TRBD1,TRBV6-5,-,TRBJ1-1,CASNRDRGWVTEAFF,TGTGCCAGCAACCGGGACAGGGGATGGGTCACTGAAGCTTTCTTT
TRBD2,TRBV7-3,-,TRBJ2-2,CASSSGLAGLNTGELFF,TGTGCCAGCAGCTCCGGACTAGCGGGATTGAACACCGGGGAGCTGTTTTTT
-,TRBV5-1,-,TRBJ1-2,CASSLRDNYGYTF,TGCGCCAGCAGCTTGCGGGATAACTATGGCTACACCTTC
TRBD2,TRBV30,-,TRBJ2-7,CAWTSPLAGMRQYF,TGTGCCTGGACTTCCCCTCTAGCGGGAATGCGGCAGTACTTC
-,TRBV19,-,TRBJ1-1,CASSMDGGRTEAFF,TGTGCCAGTAGTATGGATGGGGGCAGGACTGAAGCTTTCTTT
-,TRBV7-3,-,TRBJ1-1,CASSETGTVTEAFF,TGTGCCAGCAGCGAGACAGGTACCGTCACTGAAGCTTTCTTT
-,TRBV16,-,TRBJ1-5,CASSQSDGQPQHF,TGTGCCAGCAGCCAATCTGATGGTCAGCCCCAGCATTTT
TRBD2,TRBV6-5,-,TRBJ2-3,CASSGGGGDTQYF,TGTGCCAGCAGCGGCGGGGGAGGGGATACGCAGTATTTT
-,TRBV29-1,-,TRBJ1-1,CSAETGLEAFF,TGCAGCGCCGAGACGGGCCTTGAAGCTTTCTTT
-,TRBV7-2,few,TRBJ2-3,CASSLWEGASDTQYF,TGTGCCAGCAGCTTATGGGAGGGGGCGTCCGATACGCAGTATTTT
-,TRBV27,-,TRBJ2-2,CASWTRGTLRRELFF,TGTGCCAGCTGGACCCGGGGGACCCTCCGTAGGGAGCTGTTTTTT
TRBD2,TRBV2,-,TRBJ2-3,CASSAGLAGVDTQYF,TGTGCCAGCAGTGCCGGACTAGCGGGGGTGGATACGCAGTATTTT
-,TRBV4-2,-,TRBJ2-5,CASSQDLAGFETQYF,TGTGCCAGCAGCCAAGATCTTGCGGGATTCGAGACCCAGTACTTC
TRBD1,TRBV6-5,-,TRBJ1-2,CASSYRGRDGYTF,TGTGCCAGCAGTTACAGGGGGCGCGATGGCTACACCTTC